A single sample gave rise to the 18 T cell receptor beta chains below, sequenced in a study of control samples from healthy donors and cancer patients. TCRdb keeps only in-frame clones here, not all; method: immunoSEQ multiplex PCR. Of approximately 69,000 clones listed, roughly 87% were seen once; the top ten hold around 5.5%. Sample: PBMCs. These receptors all come from a man aged 55 to 70 with colorectal cancer.

CDR3 sequence reads: CASRRTSTVNEQFF. DNA for the CDR3: TGTGCCAGCAGGCGCACTAGCACGGTAAATGAGCAGTTCTTC. V usage is TRBV6-5 and J usage is TRBJ2-1; the D gene is possibly TRBD2 (6 bases). With 6 bases removed from V and 7 bases from J, the gap between germline ends came to 16 bases. CDR1 and CDR2 from the germline V gene are MNHEY and SVGAGI. The CDR3 contains 14 residues.

This clone has just one count. The V gene is TRBV19, the J gene TRBJ2-7; D gene unclear. V lost 6 bases and J lost 4, with 19 bases in between. The CDR3 length is 15 residues. CDR1 and CDR2 from the germline V gene are LNHDA and SQIVND (reference sequence). The CDR3 loop reads CASSPAGVDLYEQYF. In DNA form, the CDR3 reads TGTGCCAGTAGCCCCGCTGGAGTCGATCTTTACGAGCAGTACTTC.

The gene calls are TRBV6-5 and TRBJ2-2; D is possibly TRBD2 (7 bases). V was clipped by 6 bases and J by 4 bases, with 15 bases between them. In germline, CDR1 is MNHEY, CDR2 SVGAGI. The CDR3 loop spans 15 amino acids. This CDR3 reads CASSGPGGITGELFF. CDR3 bases: TGTGCCAGCAGCGGCCCGGGGGGCATCACCGGGGAGCTGTTTTTT.

This chain links TRBV28 with TRBJ2-2, with a possible D match to TRBD2 (7 bases). The CDR3 is 15 residues long. The ends were cut back, 3 bases at V and 5 bases at J, with 13 bases in the middle. The germline gives CDR1 MDHEN, CDR2 SYDVKM. CDR3 residues: CASSFLRGRTGELFF. CDR3 coding DNA: TGTGCCAGCAGTTTTTTGCGGGGGCGGACCGGGGAGCTGTTTTTT.

The chain links TRBV2 to TRBJ1-1; D may be TRBD1 (5 bases). V shed 4 bases and J shed 5 bases, with 8 bases lying between them. The CDR3 length is 12 residues. Germline loops: CDR1 SNHLY, CDR2 FYNNEI. This CDR3 is CASSVGGTEAFF. DNA for the CDR3: TGTGCCAGCAGTGTGGGGGGGACTGAAGCTTTCTTT.

The genes are TRBV4-1 and TRBJ2-7; no clear D. This CDR3 has 13 residues. Germline values: CDR1 MGHRA, CDR2 YSYEKL. Between the trimmed V and J ends, which lost 1 base and 5 bases, there was a span of 9 bases. The CDR3 is CASSQVNRDEQYF. CDR3 sequence (DNA): TGCGCCAGCAGCCAAGTTAATCGGGACGAGCAGTACTTC.

The chain joins TRBV9 to TRBJ2-6; 10 nucleotides agree with TRBD1. The germline CDR1 and CDR2 sequences are SGDLS and YYNGEE. CDR3 length: 20 amino acids. V dropped 4 bases and J dropped 1; count of bases not matched to a gene: 14. CDR3 loop: CASSPLFGGQGLSGANVLTF. The CDR3, as DNA: TGTGCCAGCAGCCCCCTCTTCGGGGGACAGGGGTTGTCTGGGGCCAACGTCCTGACTTTC.

The chain couples TRBV6-5 to TRBJ2-7; 9 bases agree with TRBD1. Germline V gene lookup returns CDR1 MNHEY and CDR2 SVGAGI. This CDR3 spans 15 amino acids. V lost 5 bases to trimming and J lost 2 bases; unmatched junction nucleotides: 7. CDR3 loop: CASSTSGTGPYEQYF. The CDR3 region has the DNA TGTGCCAGCAGTACCTCCGGGACAGGGCCCTACGAGCAGTACTTC.

This clone is classed as medium-sized (0.01 to 0.1%). The V call is TRBV18, the J call TRBJ1-5; D call uncertain. Germline loops: CDR1 KGHSH, CDR2 LQKENI. The CDR3 spans 15 residues. Between the trimmed V and J ends, which lost 2 bases and 0 bases, there was a span of 8 bases. CDR3 bases: TGTGCCAGCTCACCAGGGCAGTATAGCAATCAGCCCCAGCATTTT. Its protein is CASSPGQYSNQPQHF.

This rearrangement joins TRBV3-1 (or the pseudogene TRBV3-2) to TRBJ2-2; 10 positions agree with TRBD2. The CDR3 is made up of 17 amino acids. J gave up 0 bases and V 5 bases, and 6 bases lay outside the gene matches. Germline V gives CDR1 LGHDT, CDR2 YNNKEL (reference sequence). CDR3: CASSSSSGGANTGELFF. CDR3 DNA sequence: TGTGCCAGCAGCTCCTCTAGCGGGGGAGCGAACACCGGGGAGCTGTTTTTT.

This clone was seen a handful of times. The rearrangement joins TRBV10-1 to TRBJ2-7; D gene ambiguous. Trimming pared 4 bases from V and 5 bases from J, leaving 12 bases between. CDR3 length: 13 amino acids. Germline V gene sequence: CDR1 WNHNN, CDR2 SYGVQD (reference sequence). DNA of the CDR3: TGCGCCAGCAGTGGGCGCCGGGTGAACGAGCAGTACTTC. Amino acid sequence: CASSGRRVNEQYF.

This chain joins TRBV6-6 and TRBJ2-7; the match to TRBD2 covers 8 bases. V lost 4 bases to trimming and J lost 4 bases; unmatched junction nucleotides: 12. The CDR3 sequence is 16 residues long. CDR1 is MNHNY and CDR2 is SVGAGI in the germline V gene (reference sequence). CDR3 residues: CASSLSGGAGKYEQYF. CDR3 DNA: TGTGCCAGCAGTTTATCCGGGGGGGCCGGAAAGTACGAGCAGTACTTC.

The chain uses TRBV7-2 and TRBJ1-2; D may be TRBD1 (5 bases). The V gene's germline CDR1 is SGHTA and CDR2 FQGNSA. The length of the CDR3 is 16 residues. The V end lost 5 bases, the J end lost 0 bases, and 16 bases lay between the germline ends. In DNA form, the CDR3 reads TGTGCCAGCAGCCTCGACGGGGGAAGAACTAACTATGGCTACACCTTC. Protein product: CASSLDGGRTNYGYTF.

The chain uses TRBV11-2 and TRBJ1-2; weak D call: TRBD1 (5 bases). The CDR3 has 14 amino acids. Looked up from germline, CDR1 is SGHAT and CDR2 is FQNNGV. Trimming shortened V by 1 base and J by 5 bases, and 11 bases separated the two germline ends. The CDR3 is CASSLGQGRYGYTF. The CDR3 DNA reads as TGTGCCAGCAGCTTAGGTCAGGGTCGGTATGGCTACACCTTC.

Details on this clone: Other DNA sequences from this sample encode an identical CDR3 as well. This chain uses TRBV6-6 with TRBJ2-3; a possible D gene is TRBD1 (6 bases). The CDR3 contains 15 residues. Trimming left V 6 bases short and J 0 bases short, with 13 bases between. From germline, CDR1 is MNHNY and CDR2 SVGAGI (reference sequence). CDR3 nucleotides: TGTGCCAGCAGCTGGACAGAACCGAGCACAGATACGCAGTATTTT. It specifies CASSWTEPSTDTQYF.

This rearrangement joins TRBV2 to TRBJ2-6; D uncertain. The V end lost 6 bases, the J end lost 3 bases, and 6 bases lay between the germline ends. There are 13 residues in the CDR3. Germline assignment: CDR1 SNHLY and CDR2 FYNNEI. The DNA of the CDR3 is TGTGCCAGCAGCGCAGGTGGGGCCAACGTCCTGACTTTC. Translation gives CASSAGGANVLTF.

This rearrangement joins TRBV7-9 to TRBJ2-3, with 8 bases fitting TRBD2. The CDR3 runs 14 residues. The germline V gene encodes CDR1 SEHNR and CDR2 FQNEAQ (reference sequence). The V segment lost 3 bases and the J segment 3 bases; nucleotides outside the gene matches: 2. The DNA of the CDR3 is TGTGCCAGCAGCTTTGCGGGGGGAACAGATACGCAGTATTTT. Amino acids: CASSFAGGTDTQYF.

The chain carries TRBV2 and TRBJ2-2, with D unresolved. The V end lost 3 bases, the J end lost 4 bases, and 9 bases lay between the germline ends. Germline V gives CDR1 SNHLY, CDR2 FYNNEI. The CDR3 is 14 residues long. As DNA, the CDR3 is TGTGCCAGCAGTGAGTCCCAGATCACCGGGGAGCTGTTTTTT. Translated, it gives CASSESQITGELFF.